A selection of T cell receptor beta chains follows, all from one sample in a study of PD-L1 blockade in urothelial cancer. Measured with immunoSEQ multiplex PCR; TCRdb has only the in-frame clones, and not every one. The sample carries tens of thousands of clones, 91% recorded once. The source material was PBMCs, sampled around atezolizumab (anti-PD-L1) treatment. These receptors originate from a man aged 65 to 85 with urothelial cancer. CDR3s include the opening cysteine and the closing phenylalanine or tryptophan. Each record gives: D gene, V gene, J gene, CDR3 DNA, CDR3 protein. The D gene is left open where the match is weak.

-	TRBV5-1	TRBJ1-4	TGCGCCAGCAGCTTGGACGGGGTTGCAACTAATGAAAAACTGTTTTTT	CASSLDGVATNEKLFF
TRBD2	TRBV9	TRBJ2-1	TGTGCCAGCAGCCCACGTGTAGCGGGAGTTGTAAATGAGCAGTTCTTC	CASSPRVAGVVNEQFF
-	TRBV6-6	TRBJ1-1	TGTGCCAGCACCCATCGGGGGGGACTGAACACTGAAGCTTTCTTT	CASTHRGGLNTEAFF
-	TRBV5-6	TRBJ2-5	TGTGCCAGCAGCCCCCAGGGGGGCCGGGAGACCCAGTACTTC	CASSPQGGRETQYF
-	TRBV11-2	TRBJ2-7	TGTGCCAGCAGCTCCCCCTGGGGGGTCTACGAGCAGTACTTC	CASSSPWGVYEQYF
TRBD2	TRBV28	TRBJ2-3	TGTGCCAGCAGTGCGGGACTAGCGTTCCTCCCAGGCACAGATACGCAGTATTTT	CASSAGLAFLPGTDTQYF
-	TRBV29-1	TRBJ2-7	TGCAGCGTTGGCAGGTCCTCCTACGAGCAGTACTTC	CSVGRSSYEQYF
-	TRBV13	TRBJ2-5	TGTGCCAGCAGCTTTTACAGAGAGACCCAGTACTTC	CASSFYRETQYF
TRBD2	TRBV7-9	TRBJ2-5	TGTGCCAGCAGCTCAAGCAGTGTAGGCGGGAGTTGGAGAGAGACCCAGTACTTC	CASSSSSVGGSWRETQYF
-	TRBV7-8	TRBJ2-2	TGTGCCAGCAGCTTAATCGGTTCCACCGGGGAGCTGTTTTTT	CASSLIGSTGELFF
TRBD2	TRBV7-9	TRBJ2-1	TGTGCCAGCAGCTTCCCGGCGGGGGGGAGCAATGAGCAGTTCTTC	CASSFPAGGSNEQFF
TRBD1	TRBV7-9	TRBJ2-1	TGTGCCAGCAGCTTAGAAAGTCAAAGGACAGGGTATGAGCAGTTCTTC	CASSLESQRTGYEQFF
-	TRBV6-1	TRBJ1-3	TGTGCCAGCAGTGAATATCGGGTCTCTGGAAACACCATATATTTT	CASSEYRVSGNTIYF
-	TRBV18	TRBJ1-5	TGTGCCAGCTCACCAAGCAGGAATAGCAATCAGCCCCAGCATTTT	CASSPSRNSNQPQHF
-	TRBV19	TRBJ2-5	TGTGCCAGTAGTATAAATGCACAGGGTAGGGAGACCCAGTACTTC	CASSINAQGRETQYF
-	TRBV5-4	TRBJ2-5	TGTGCCAGCAGCTTGAAGGTACGACCAAGCGATCCTCAAGAGACCCAGTACTTC	CASSLKVRPSDPQETQYF
TRBD1	TRBV19	TRBJ2-3	TGTGCCAGCCGACAGGGGCCTTCTAGCACAGATACGCAGTATTTT	CASRQGPSSTDTQYF
TRBD1	TRBV28	TRBJ1-2	TGTGCCAGCAGTTTATCCCTCCCGGGACAGGGGAATGGCTACACCTTC	CASSLSLPGQGNGYTF
TRBD1	TRBV7-9	TRBJ2-1	TGTGCCAGCAGCCAGGCCGGGACAGGGGGCCGAGGTGAGCAGTTCTTC	CASSQAGTGGRGEQFF
-	TRBV10-3	TRBJ2-7	TGTGCCATCAGTTCACTAGCCGGAGAGCAGTACTTC	CAISSLAGEQYF
-	TRBV6-1	TRBJ2-3	TGTGCCAGCAGGCGGGACGTTCCTTATGCAGATACGCAGTATTTT	CASRRDVPYADTQYF
-	TRBV6-5	TRBJ2-1	TGTGCCAGCAGGTCCCTACAGGGAAATGAGCAGTTCTTC	CASRSLQGNEQFF
TRBD1	TRBV28	TRBJ1-3	TGTGCCAGCAGTTTATACAGGGCAGGGGGTTCTGGAAACACCATATATTTT	CASSLYRAGGSGNTIYF
TRBD1	TRBV13	TRBJ2-1	TGTGCCAGCAGCCCCAGGACAGGCAACTACAATGAGCAGTTCTTC	CASSPRTGNYNEQFF
TRBD1	TRBV25-1	TRBJ2-7	TGTGCCAGCAGTGCATCGACAGGGGGTTTATACGAGCAGTACTTC	CASSASTGGLYEQYF
TRBD2	TRBV19	TRBJ2-7	TGTGCCAGTGGGAGACTAGCGGGATCGGGCGAGCAGTACTTC	CASGRLAGSGEQYF
TRBD2	TRBV30	TRBJ2-3	TGTGCCTCCCCCAGGGGAGGGATAGCGGGGGGTACGCAGTATTTT	CASPRGGIAGGTQYF
-	TRBV6-5	TRBJ2-7	TGTGCCAGCAGGCACAGGCAGACCTACGAGCAGTACTTC	CASRHRQTYEQYF
TRBD2	TRBV7-8	TRBJ2-7	TGTGCCAGCAGCCCACTAGCGGGAGGCTACGAGCAGTACTTC	CASSPLAGGYEQYF